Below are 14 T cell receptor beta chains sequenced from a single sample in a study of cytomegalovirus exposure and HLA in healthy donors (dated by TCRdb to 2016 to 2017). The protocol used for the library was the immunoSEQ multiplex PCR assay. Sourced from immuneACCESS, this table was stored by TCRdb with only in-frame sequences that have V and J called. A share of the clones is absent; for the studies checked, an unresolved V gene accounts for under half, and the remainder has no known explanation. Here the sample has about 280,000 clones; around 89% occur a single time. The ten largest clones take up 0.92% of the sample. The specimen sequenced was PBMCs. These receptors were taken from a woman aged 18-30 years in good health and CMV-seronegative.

CDR3 DNA sequence: TGTGCCAGCAGCCATCAGAACTACGAGCAGTACTTC. This gives the protein CASSHQNYEQYF. This chain connects TRBV5-4 to TRBJ2-7, with D unclear. Trimming left V 4 bases short and J 3 bases short, with 8 bases between. The CDR3 spans 12 residues. Germline lookup yields CDR1 SGHNT and CDR2 YYREEE (reference sequence).

For the CDR3, the DNA is TGTGCCAGCAGTGAGGGCGCGAACACTGAAGCTTTCTTT. It yields the protein CASSEGANTEAFF. The chain has TRBV2 and TRBJ1-1, with D uncertain. Germline CDR1 SNHLY, CDR2 FYNNEI. This CDR3 spans 13 amino acids. The V gene lost 3 bases and the J gene lost 1 base, with 6 bases spanning the gap. Full variable domain (missing parts from reference TRBV2 and TRBJ1-1): EPEVTQTPSHQVTQMGQEVILRCVPISNHLYFYWYRQILGQKVEFLVSFYNNEISEKSEIFDDQFSVERPDGSNFTLKIRSTKLEDSAMYFCASSEGANTEAFFGQGTRLTVV.

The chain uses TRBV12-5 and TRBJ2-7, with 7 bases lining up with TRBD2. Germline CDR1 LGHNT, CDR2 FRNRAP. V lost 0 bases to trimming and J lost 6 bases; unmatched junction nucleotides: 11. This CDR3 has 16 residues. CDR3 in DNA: TGTGCTAGTGGTTTGGTACTGGGAGGGATGATGGGCGAGCAGTACTTC. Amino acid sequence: CASGLVLGGMMGEQYF.

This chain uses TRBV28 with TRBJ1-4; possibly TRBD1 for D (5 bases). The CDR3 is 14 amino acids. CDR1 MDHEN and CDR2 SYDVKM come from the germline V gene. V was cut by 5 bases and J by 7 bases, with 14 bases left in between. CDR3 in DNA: TGTGCCAGCAGTCCGGGGGTGGGAACTGAAAAACTGTTTTTT. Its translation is CASSPGVGTEKLFF.

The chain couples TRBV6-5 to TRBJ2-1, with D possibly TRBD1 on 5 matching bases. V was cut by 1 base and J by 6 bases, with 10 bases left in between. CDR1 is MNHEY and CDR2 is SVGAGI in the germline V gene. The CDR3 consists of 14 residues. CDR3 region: CASSYFPDSNEQFF. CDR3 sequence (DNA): TGTGCCAGCAGTTACTTTCCAGACAGCAATGAGCAGTTCTTC.

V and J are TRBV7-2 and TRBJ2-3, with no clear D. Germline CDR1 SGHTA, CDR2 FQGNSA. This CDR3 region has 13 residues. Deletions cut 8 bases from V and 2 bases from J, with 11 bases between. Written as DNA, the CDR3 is TGTGCCAGCTCTCCAACATTCACAGATACGCAGTATTTT. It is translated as CASSPTFTDTQYF.

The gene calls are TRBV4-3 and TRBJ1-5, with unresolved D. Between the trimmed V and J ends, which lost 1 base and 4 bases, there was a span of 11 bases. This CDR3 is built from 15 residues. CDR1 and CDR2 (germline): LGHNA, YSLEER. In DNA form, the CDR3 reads TGCGCCAGCAGCCAAGTATTAGGAGGGAATCAGCCCCAGCATTTT. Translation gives CASSQVLGGNQPQHF.

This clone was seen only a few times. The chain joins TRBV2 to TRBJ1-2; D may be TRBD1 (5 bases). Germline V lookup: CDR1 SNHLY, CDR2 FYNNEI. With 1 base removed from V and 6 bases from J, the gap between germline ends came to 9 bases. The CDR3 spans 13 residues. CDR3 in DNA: TGTGCCAGCAGTGAAGAGGCAGGGCATGGCTACACCTTC. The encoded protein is CASSEEAGHGYTF.

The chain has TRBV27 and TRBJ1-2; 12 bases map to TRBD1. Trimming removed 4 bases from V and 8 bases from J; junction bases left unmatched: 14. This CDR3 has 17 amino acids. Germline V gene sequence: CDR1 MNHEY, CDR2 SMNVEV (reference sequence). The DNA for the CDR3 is TGTGCCAGCAGTTCTGAACCCGGGACAGGGGGCGCCGGGGGCTACACCTTC. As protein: CASSSEPGTGGAGGYTF.

In DNA, the CDR3 is TGTGCCAGCAGCTCACGGGCAGGGGATGAGCAGTTCTTC. Translation gives CASSSRAGDEQFF. The chain has TRBV13 and TRBJ2-1; a weak D match, TRBD1 (6 bases). Per germline, CDR1 PRHDT and CDR2 FYEKMQ (reference sequence). The ends were cut back, 4 bases at V and 8 bases at J, with 12 bases in the middle. The CDR3 length is 13 residues.

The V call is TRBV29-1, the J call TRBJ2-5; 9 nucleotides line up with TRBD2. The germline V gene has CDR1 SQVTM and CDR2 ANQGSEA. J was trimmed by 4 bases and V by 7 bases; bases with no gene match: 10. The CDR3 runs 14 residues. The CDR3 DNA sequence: TGCAGCGGTTCGGGTCTAGCGGGAATAGAGACCCAGTACTTC. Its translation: CSGSGLAGIETQYF.

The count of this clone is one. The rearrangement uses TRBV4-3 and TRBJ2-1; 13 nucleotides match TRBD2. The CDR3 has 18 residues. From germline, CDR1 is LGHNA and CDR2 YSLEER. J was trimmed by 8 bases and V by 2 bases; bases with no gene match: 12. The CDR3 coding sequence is TGCGCCAGCAGCCAATTCGGGACTAGCGGGGTAGTGGGGGATGAGCAGTTCTTC. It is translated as CASSQFGTSGVVGDEQFF.

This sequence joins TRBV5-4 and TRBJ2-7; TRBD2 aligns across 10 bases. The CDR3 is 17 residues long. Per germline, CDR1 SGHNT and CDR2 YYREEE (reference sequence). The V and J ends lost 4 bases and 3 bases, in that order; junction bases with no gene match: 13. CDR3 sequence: CASSLTFGLAGVYEQYF. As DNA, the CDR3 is TGTGCCAGCAGCCTAACGTTCGGGCTAGCGGGAGTCTACGAGCAGTACTTC. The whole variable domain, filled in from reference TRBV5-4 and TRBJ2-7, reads ETGVTQSPTHLIKTRGQQVTLRCSSQSGHNTVSWYQQALGQGPQFIFQYYREEENGRGNFPPRFSGLQFPNYSSELNVNALELDDSALYLCASSLTFGLAGVYEQYFGPGTRLTVT.

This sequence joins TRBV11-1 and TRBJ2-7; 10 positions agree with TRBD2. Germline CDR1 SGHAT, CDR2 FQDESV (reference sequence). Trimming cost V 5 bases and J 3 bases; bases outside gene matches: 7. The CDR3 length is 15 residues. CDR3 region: CASSPSSGGFYEQYF. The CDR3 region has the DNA TGTGCCAGCAGCCCCTCTAGCGGGGGATTCTACGAGCAGTACTTC.